A selection of T cell receptor beta chains follows, all from one sample in a study of Ad26.COV2.S vaccination and SARS-CoV-2 variants. The repertoire was sequenced with immunoSEQ multiplex PCR; TCRdb's copy has only in-frame clones and lacks some. The data contain hundreds of thousands of clones, roughly 86% of them singletons. The sample consisted of peripheral blood, taken in a trial of Ad26.COV2.S vaccine versus placebo. Receptor source: a person between 18 and 59 years old who received the Ad26.COV2.S COVID-19 vaccine or a placebo. CDR3s include the opening cysteine and the closing phenylalanine or tryptophan. D genes are given only for firm matches. A clone size is listed for some rows: how often the clone was seen (once, few, many), or a class if it is expanded.

>-|TRBV18|-|14|TRBJ1-1
TGTGCCAGCTCACCACAGGACTCGAACACTGAAGCTTTCTTT
CASSPQDSNTEAFF
>-|TRBV5-1|-|17|TRBJ2-7
TGCGCCAGCAGCTTGTTGGCTTCCGGGGGGCAGGAGTCCGAGCAGTACTTC
CASSLLASGGQESEQYF
>-|TRBV12-5|few|14|TRBJ1-5
TGTGCTAGTGGTGAGACGGCGAGCAATCAGCCCCAGCATTTT
CASGETASNQPQHF
>TRBD1|TRBV3-1/TRBV3-2|-|18|TRBJ1-3
TGTGCCAGCAGCCGGGGGACAGGGGGTTTTGGCTCTGGAAACACCATATATTTT
CASSRGTGGFGSGNTIYF
>TRBD1|TRBV6-2/TRBV6-3|-|14|TRBJ1-5
TGTGCCAGCAGCCCTTGGACAGGAGGCCAGCCCCAGCATTTT
CASSPWTGGQPQHF
>-|TRBV10-3|-|12|TRBJ2-1
TGTGCCATTGCCCGGGACTACAATGAGCAGTTCTTC
CAIARDYNEQFF
>-|TRBV28|-|15|TRBJ1-3
TGTGCCAGCAGTCCCCAAGGTAAATCCGTGGCCACCATATATTTT
CASSPQGKSVATIYF
>-|TRBV6-5|-|15|TRBJ2-7
TGTGCCAGCAGTTACTCGACCGGGAACGTTTACGAGCAGTACTTC
CASSYSTGNVYEQYF
>-|TRBV2|once|14|TRBJ1-5
TGTGCCAGCAGTTCGGGACCAGCCTTTTGGCCCCAGCATTTT
CASSSGPAFWPQHF
>-|TRBV28|-|18|TRBJ1-4
TGTGCCAGCAGTAGTTCGGCGGCGGGGCGCGGGTCTAATGAAAAACTGTTTTTT
CASSSSAAGRGSNEKLFF
>TRBD1|TRBV10-3|-|17|TRBJ1-5
TGTGCCATCAGTCAGGGACAGGGGGCAGGAGTCAATCAGCCCCAGCATTTT
CAISQGQGAGVNQPQHF
>-|TRBV10-3|-|13|TRBJ2-3
TGTGCCATCGGGAAGGGCTTGCGAGATACGCAGTATTTT
CAIGKGLRDTQYF
>-|TRBV13|-|15|TRBJ1-1
TGTGCCAGCAGCTTAGGCCGGAGGGGAATGGCTGAAGCTTTCTTT
CASSLGRRGMAEAFF
>-|TRBV7-2|-|15|TRBJ2-3
TGTGCCAGCAGCTCGGACTACCGTAGCACAGATACGCAGTATTTT
CASSSDYRSTDTQYF
>-|TRBV11-2|few|15|TRBJ1-3
TGTGCCAGCAGCCGTTGGGACAACTCTGGAAACACCATATATTTT
CASSRWDNSGNTIYF
>-|TRBV18|-|15|TRBJ2-3
TGTGCCAGCTCACCCGGGTCCTCTAGCACAGATACGCAGTATTTT
CASSPGSSSTDTQYF
>-|TRBV19|-|13|TRBJ1-1
TGTGCCAGTACATATAGGGCAGGGGCGGAAGCTTTCTTT
CASTYRAGAEAFF
>-|TRBV9|-|12|TRBJ2-5
TGTGCCAGCAGCGCCCTCCGAGAGACCCAGTACTTC
CASSALRETQYF
>TRBD1|TRBV7-3|once|14|TRBJ1-2
TGTGCCAGCAGCCCTGGACAGGGGGCGTATGGCTACACCTTC
CASSPGQGAYGYTF
>TRBD2|TRBV7-9|once|14|TRBJ2-2
TGTGCCAGCAGCTCGGTTGGCCTAGCGGGTAAACTGTTTTTT
CASSSVGLAGKLFF
>-|TRBV6-2/TRBV6-3|-|14|TRBJ2-2
TGTGCCAGCAGTTACACGAGTGACACCGGGGAGCTGTTTTTT
CASSYTSDTGELFF
>-|TRBV5-5|-|12|TRBJ2-1
TGTGCCAGCAGCTTCGGCGGCAATGAGCAGTTCTTC
CASSFGGNEQFF
>-|TRBV24-1|-|11|TRBJ2-3
TGTGCCACCAGTGCAGGAGATACGCAGTATTTT
CATSAGDTQYF
>TRBD1|TRBV7-2|-|14|TRBJ1-5
TGTGCCAGCAGCCCAGGACAGGGGAATCAGCCCCAGCATTTT
CASSPGQGNQPQHF
>-|TRBV7-2|-|15|TRBJ1-2
TGTGCCAGCAGCCCCGGCACGGCGGTAAACTATGGCTACACCTTC
CASSPGTAVNYGYTF
>-|TRBV29-1|-|13|TRBJ1-1
TGCAGCGGTAATAGGGGTATAGACACTGAAGCTTTCTTT
CSGNRGIDTEAFF
>-|TRBV5-4|-|15|TRBJ2-7
TGTGCCAGCAGCTTGGTACCGGGGGCGGGGTACGAGCAGTACTTC
CASSLVPGAGYEQYF
>-|TRBV5-5|-|12|TRBJ1-1
TGTGCCAGCAGCTTGAACACTTTACAAGCTTTCTTT
CASSLNTLQAFF
>-|TRBV5-4|-|13|TRBJ1-1
TGTGCCAGCAGCTTCGGACCGAACACTGAAGCTTTCTTT
CASSFGPNTEAFF
>-|TRBV29-1|-|13|TRBJ1-1
TGCAGCGTTGAAGTACGGACGCAAACTGAAGCTTTCTTT
CSVEVRTQTEAFF
>-|TRBV7-6|-|16|TRBJ1-3
TGTGCCAGCAGCCGAGACGACAGAAGCTCTGGAAACACCATATATTTT
CASSRDDRSSGNTIYF
>-|TRBV6-5|-|12|TRBJ1-3
TGTGCCACCCTTACAGGGGGAAACACCATATATTTT
CATLTGGNTIYF
>-|TRBV4-1|-|14|TRBJ2-1
TGCGCCAGCAGCCATGGGGCAACGGGGAATGAGCAGTTCTTC
CASSHGATGNEQFF
>-|TRBV12-3/TRBV12-4|-|13|TRBJ1-5
TGTGCCAGCAGTTTAACGGGCGGTCAGCCCCAGCATTTT
CASSLTGGQPQHF
>-|TRBV6-5|-|14|TRBJ1-1
TGTGCCAGCAGGCCGGCAGGGACAAACACTGAAGCTTTCTTT
CASRPAGTNTEAFF
>-|TRBV6-5|-|14|TRBJ2-6
TGTGCCACTCAAGGGAGCTCTGGGGCCAACGTCCTGACTTTC
CATQGSSGANVLTF
>TRBD2|TRBV27|few|17|TRBJ2-2
TGTGCCAGCAGTCAACTAGCGGGGGGAGGTAACACCGGGGAGCTGTTTTTT
CASSQLAGGGNTGELFF
>-|TRBV20-1|few|10|TRBJ2-1
TGCAGTGCTATAAGTGGTGAGCAGTTCTTC
CSAISGEQFF
>TRBD2|TRBV7-2|-|16|TRBJ2-7
TGTGCCAGCAGCCGTGCTAGCGGGAGCACCTCCTACGAGCAGTACTTC
CASSRASGSTSYEQYF
>-|TRBV29-1|-|14|TRBJ1-2
TGCAGCGTTGAAGATCTGGAGGGGAACTATGGCTACACCTTC
CSVEDLEGNYGYTF
>-|TRBV5-1|-|14|TRBJ2-7
TGCGCCAGCGGGACGGGGGGCGCTATCTACGAGCAGTACTTC
CASGTGGAIYEQYF
>TRBD2|TRBV11-2|-|17|TRBJ2-3
TGTGCCAGCAGCCCCGAGACACTAGCGGGATTCAGGGATACGCAGTATTTT
CASSPETLAGFRDTQYF
>-|TRBV27|-|13|TRBJ1-1
TGTGCCAGCAGTTTATCCCGGCTCACTGAAGCTTTCTTT
CASSLSRLTEAFF
>-|TRBV29-1|-|12|TRBJ1-2
TGCAGCGTTCGAGACAGTAACTATGGCTACACCTTC
CSVRDSNYGYTF
>-|TRBV5-4|-|12|TRBJ1-2
TGTGCCAGCAGCTTTATAGTCGGGGGCTACACCTTC
CASSFIVGGYTF
>-|TRBV12-3/TRBV12-4|-|13|TRBJ2-5
TGTGCCAGCAACGACAGGCGTGGGGAGACCCAGTACTTC
CASNDRRGETQYF
>-|TRBV6-5|-|14|TRBJ1-3
TGTGCCGCCAGACAGCCTTCCTCTGGAAACACCATATATTTT
CAARQPSSGNTIYF